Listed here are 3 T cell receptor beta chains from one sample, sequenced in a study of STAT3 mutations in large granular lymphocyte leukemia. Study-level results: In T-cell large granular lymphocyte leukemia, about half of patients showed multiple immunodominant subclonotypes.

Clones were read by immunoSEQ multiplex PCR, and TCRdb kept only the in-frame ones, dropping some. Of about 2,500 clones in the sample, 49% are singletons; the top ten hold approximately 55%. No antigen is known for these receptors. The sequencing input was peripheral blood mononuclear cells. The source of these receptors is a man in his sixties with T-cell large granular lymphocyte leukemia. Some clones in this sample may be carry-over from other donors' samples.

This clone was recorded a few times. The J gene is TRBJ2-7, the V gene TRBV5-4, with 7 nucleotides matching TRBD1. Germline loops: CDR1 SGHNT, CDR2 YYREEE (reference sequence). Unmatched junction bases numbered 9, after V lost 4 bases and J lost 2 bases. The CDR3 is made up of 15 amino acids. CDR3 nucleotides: TGTGCCAGCAGCCCGAGGGGTCAGGGGGCCTACGAGCAGTACTTC. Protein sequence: CASSPRGQGAYEQYF.

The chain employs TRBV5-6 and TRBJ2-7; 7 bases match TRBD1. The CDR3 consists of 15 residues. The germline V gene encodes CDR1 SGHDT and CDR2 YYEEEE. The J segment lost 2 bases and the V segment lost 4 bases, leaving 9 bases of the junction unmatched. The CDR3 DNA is TGTGCCAGCAGCCCCCGGACAGGATATGCCTACGAGCAGTACTTC. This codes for CASSPRTGYAYEQYF.

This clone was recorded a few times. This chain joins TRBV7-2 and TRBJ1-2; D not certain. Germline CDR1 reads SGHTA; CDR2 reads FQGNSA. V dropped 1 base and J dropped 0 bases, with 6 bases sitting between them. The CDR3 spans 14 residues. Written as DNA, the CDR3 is TGTGCCAGCAGCTTAGGGCAGGCTAACTATGGCTACACCTTC. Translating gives CASSLGQANYGYTF. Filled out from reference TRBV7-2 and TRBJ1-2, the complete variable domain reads GAGVSQSPSNKVTEKGKDVELRCDPISGHTALYWYRQSLGQGLEFLIYFQGNSAPDKSGLPSDRFSAERTGGSVSTLTIQRTQQEDSAVYLCASSLGQANYGYTFGSGTRLTVV.